These T cell receptor beta chains were read from a single sample in a study of control samples from healthy donors and cancer patients. Clones were sequenced by immunoSEQ multiplex PCR, and TCRdb holds only the in-frame ones, with some missing. This repertoire comprises approximately 190,000 clones; its ten largest clones make up less than 2.5%. The specimen was blood. Receptors were obtained from a woman in her 30s in good health. Each CDR3 is given with its conserved first and last residue. A D gene is named only where the DNA matches it firmly.

d_call cdr3_length j_call v_call cdr3_aa cdr3_nt
. 11 TRBJ2-7 TRBV28 CASTGAYEQYF TGTGCCAGTACGGGAGCCTACGAGCAGTACTTC
TRBD1 14 TRBJ2-7 TRBV5-3 CARSLAGTDYEQYF TGTGCCAGAAGCTTGGCTGGGACAGACTACGAGCAGTACTTC
. 16 TRBJ2-1 TRBV5-1 CASSLGWDQPYNEQFF TGCGCCAGCAGCTTGGGTTGGGACCAACCCTACAATGAGCAGTTCTTC
. 13 TRBJ1-1 TRBV6-6 CASSYGRNTEAFF TGTGCCAGCAGTTACGGGCGCAACACTGAAGCTTTCTTT
. 13 TRBJ2-7 TRBV29-1 CSVEDRSPRVQYF TGCAGCGTTGAAGATCGATCCCCCAGGGTGCAGTACTTC
. 15 TRBJ1-2 TRBV21-1 CASSRRGRGGYGYTF TGTGCCAGCAGCAGGAGGGGTAGGGGAGGCTATGGCTACACCTTC
TRBD2 16 TRBJ2-1 TRBV9 CASSAYLAGGDNEQFF TGTGCCAGCAGCGCTTACCTAGCGGGGGGAGACAATGAGCAGTTCTTC
. 14 TRBJ1-5 TRBV10-2 CASSESPPGEPQHF TGCGCCAGCAGTGAGTCTCCACCCGGGGAGCCCCAGCATTTT
. 15 TRBJ1-5 TRBV7-8 CASSLVRWGNQPQHF TGTGCCAGCAGCTTAGTACGGTGGGGTAATCAGCCCCAGCATTTT
TRBD2 18 TRBJ2-5 TRBV28 CASSHTKVSGGGRETQYF TGTGCCAGCAGCCACACGAAGGTTTCCGGGGGGGGCAGGGAGACCCAGTACTTC
TRBD1 15 TRBJ1-5 TRBV28 CASSSRDRGVQPQHF TGTGCCAGCAGTTCTCGGGACAGGGGGGTTCAGCCCCAGCATTTT
TRBD2 18 TRBJ2-1 TRBV5-1 CASSLVASGGPTYNEQFF TGCGCCAGCAGCTTGGTGGCTAGCGGGGGCCCTACCTACAATGAGCAGTTCTTC
. 14 TRBJ1-5 TRBV28 CASSFPTHRGPQHF TGTGCCAGCAGTTTCCCGACCCACCGGGGGCCCCAGCATTTT
. 14 TRBJ2-7 TRBV6-5 CASSRHVTSYEQYF TGTGCCAGCAGCCGACACGTAACATCCTACGAGCAGTACTTC
. 13 TRBJ1-2 TRBV6-4 CASSDGVSYGYTF TGTGCCAGCAGTGACGGGGTCTCGTATGGCTACACCTTC
TRBD1 14 TRBJ2-2 TRBV6-2/TRBV6-3 CASSGQGAAGELFF TGTGCCAGCAGCGGACAGGGGGCAGCCGGGGAGCTGTTTTTT
TRBD1 15 TRBJ2-7 TRBV10-3 CAISGPGQGFHEQYF TGTGCCATCAGTGGACCGGGACAGGGGTTCCACGAGCAGTACTTC
TRBD1 17 TRBJ1-6 TRBV9 CASSLRDRSSYNSPLHF TGTGCCAGCAGCCTTAGGGACAGGAGCTCCTATAATTCACCCCTCCACTTT
TRBD1 12 TRBJ1-6 TRBV28 CASSAGGSPLHF TGTGCCAGCAGTGCAGGGGGGTCACCCCTCCACTTT
. 13 TRBJ1-6 TRBV7-3 CASSRRPDSPLHF TGTGCCAGCAGCCGCCGCCCCGATTCACCCCTCCACTTT
. 13 TRBJ1-5 TRBV7-8 CASSLVSGQPQHF TGTGCCAGCAGCTTAGTGTCGGGGCAGCCCCAGCATTTT
. 15 TRBJ1-5 TRBV21-1 CASSKEPRPNQPQHF TGTGCCAGCAGCAAAGAACCCAGGCCGAATCAGCCCCAGCATTTT
. 14 TRBJ1-3 TRBV6-5 CASSPGFSGNTIYF TGTGCCAGCAGCCCAGGGTTCTCTGGAAACACCATATATTTT
. 14 TRBJ1-4 TRBV30 CAWSDRARGEKLFF TGTGCCTGGAGTGACAGGGCCCGAGGGGAAAAACTGTTTTTT
. 13 TRBJ1-2 TRBV19 CASSMRHDYGYTF TGTGCCAGTAGTATGCGGCATGACTATGGCTACACCTTC
. 12 TRBJ1-2 TRBV5-6 CASSRDPYGYTF TGTGCCAGCAGCCGGGATCCCTATGGCTACACCTTC
TRBD1 16 TRBJ2-7 TRBV5-1 CASSLVPGQGLGEQYF TGCGCCAGCAGCTTGGTACCGGGACAGGGGTTGGGGGAGCAGTACTTC
. 18 TRBJ2-1 TRBV27 CASSYRLSEGTAYNEQFF TGTGCCAGCAGCTACAGATTGTCAGAAGGAACAGCCTACAATGAGCAGTTCTTC
. 12 TRBJ2-5 TRBV29-1 CSVGFSRGTQYF TGCAGCGTTGGCTTTAGCCGAGGGACCCAGTACTTC
. 15 TRBJ1-1 TRBV7-9 CASSLIPGGNTEAFF TGTGCCAGCAGCTTAATCCCGGGCGGGAACACTGAAGCTTTCTTT
. 13 TRBJ1-2 TRBV5-1 CASSLMQGKGYTF TGCGCCAGCAGCTTGATGCAGGGGAAGGGGTACACCTTC
. 15 TRBJ1-5 TRBV6-5 CASSPTAWSNQPQHF TGTGCCAGCAGTCCAACAGCTTGGAGCAATCAGCCCCAGCATTTT
TRBD1 14 TRBJ1-3 TRBV11-2 CASTDRGSGNTIYF TGTGCCAGCACCGACAGGGGCTCTGGAAACACCATATATTTT
. 13 TRBJ1-4 TRBV3-1/TRBV3-2 CASSQSTREKLFF TGTGCCAGCAGCCAGTCAACGAGGGAAAAACTGTTTTTT
TRBD2 15 TRBJ2-1 TRBV2 CASSLSGANYNEQFF TGTGCCAGCAGTCTTAGCGGGGCTAACTACAATGAGCAGTTCTTC
. 21 TRBJ2-1 TRBV7-7 CASSLENPGGGIFGTHNEQFF TGTGCTAGCAGCTTAGAGAATCCCGGAGGTGGCATTTTCGGTACGCACAATGAGCAGTTCTTC
. 15 TRBJ1-4 TRBV21-1 CASKSFDRLNEKLFF TGTGCCAGCAAGAGTTTCGACAGGCTAAATGAAAAACTGTTTTTT
. 14 TRBJ2-3 TRBV7-2 CASSASRGTDTQYF TGTGCCAGCAGCGCTTCCCGGGGCACAGATACGCAGTATTTT
. 14 TRBJ1-2 TRBV24-1 CATSDYGRQYGYTF TGTGCCACCAGTGATTATGGCAGACAGTATGGCTACACCTTC
. 13 TRBJ1-6 TRBV6-1 CASSYGNYSPLHF TGTGCCAGCAGTTATGGTAACTATTCACCCCTCCACTTT
. 13 TRBJ1-1 TRBV19 CASGPSVSTEAFF TGTGCCAGTGGACCCTCGGTTAGCACTGAAGCTTTCTTT
. 15 TRBJ2-2 TRBV5-1 CASSLRASNTGELFF TGCGCCAGCAGCCTCCGGGCCTCTAACACCGGGGAGCTGTTTTTT
. 14 TRBJ1-3 TRBV5-5 CASSSRISGNTIYF TGTGCCAGCAGCTCCAGGATCTCTGGAAACACCATATATTTT
. 10 TRBJ2-1 TRBV18 CASSRNEQFF TGTGCCAGCTCAAGGAATGAGCAGTTCTTC
. 13 TRBJ1-5 TRBV4-1 CASSHAGSPPQHF TGCGCCAGCAGCCACGCCGGGTCGCCGCCCCAGCATTTT
. 13 TRBJ2-4 TRBV27 CASADVAKNIQYF TGTGCCAGCGCGGACGTAGCCAAAAACATTCAGTACTTC
TRBD2 16 TRBJ2-4 TRBV3-1/TRBV3-2 CASSQFGGVAKNIQYF TGTGCCAGCAGCCAGTTCGGGGGGGTAGCCAAAAACATTCAGTACTTC
TRBD2 16 TRBJ2-3 TRBV5-1 CASSLAGGGATDTQYF TGCGCCAGCAGCTTGGCCGGCGGGGGAGCCACAGATACGCAGTATTTT
. 15 TRBJ2-7 TRBV4-1 CASSQDPRPSYEQYF TGCGCCAGCAGCCAAGATCCTAGACCCTCCTACGAGCAGTACTTC
TRBD2 15 TRBJ2-7 TRBV9 CASSASGTSSYEQYF TGTGCCAGCAGCGCGAGCGGGACCAGCTCCTACGAGCAGTACTTC
. 13 TRBJ1-5 TRBV19 CASAKLQGQPQHF TGTGCCAGTGCTAAACTACAGGGTCAGCCCCAGCATTTT
. 14 TRBJ1-1 TRBV5-1 CASRVVAMNTEAFF TGCGCCAGCAGGGTTGTCGCAATGAACACTGAAGCTTTCTTT
TRBD1 15 TRBJ2-7 TRBV29-1 CSVEGTGDGRYEQYF TGCAGCGTTGAAGGGACAGGGGACGGGAGGTACGAGCAGTACTTC
. 13 TRBJ2-7 TRBV7-8 CASSLSREYEQYF TGTGCCAGCAGCTTATCCCGGGAATACGAGCAGTACTTC
. 18 TRBJ1-5 TRBV12-2 CASRLESRCGLSNQPQHF TGTGCAAGTCGCTTAGAATCGCGTTGTGGGTTGAGCAATCAGCCCCAGCATTTT